The entry below describes one TCR beta chain. One entry per CDR3 protein results from TCRdb running MiXCR on the 5' RACE reads. The top ten hold 2.5% to 3.5% of the sample, which has 470,000 or so distinct CDR3 sequences, about 24% seen once. Trimming took off 3 bases at V and 4 bases at J, with 8 bases between the two ends. The germline V gene has CDR1 SGHRS and CDR2 YFSETQ. This CDR3 region has 13 residues. The data were obtained in a study of identical twins. These data were also filed under a second study, of T cells expressing NK-cell markers. From that study: Seven sequenced donors out of eight were HCMV-seropositive, one seronegative.

J is TRBJ2-1 and V is TRBV5-1; D is unclear. This clonotype was obtained from a young woman in good health. What was sequenced was CD4+ T cells sorted from blood. As DNA, the CDR3 is TGCGCCAGCAGCTCCGCGCCTTACAATGAGCAGTTCTTC. Translation: CASSSAPYNEQFF.